This TCR beta chain was sequenced during a study of T cell repertoires in cytomegalovirus infection. Study context: The authors used CMV epitopes that were HLA-C-restricted (recently identified) and HLA-B-restricted (well studied). CMV infection together with matching HLA type was indicated by public TCR beta signatures.

About this clonotype: Its antigen remains unknown.

The V end lost 4 bases, the J end lost 6 bases, and 19 bases lay between the germline ends. This CDR3 contains 16 residues. Germline CDR1 is SGHRS and CDR2 is YFSETQ. MiXCR was run by TCRdb on the reads, yielding one entry per CDR3 protein. In the table there are about 120,000 distinct CDR3 sequences, 30% to 35% of which are singletons. Whole-study results and caveats: The cumulative frequency of public TCR beta families identified carriers of CMV plus the relevant HLA.

The TCR comes from a human donor in good health (CMV status not recorded). Some clones in this sample may be carry-over from other donors' samples. The V call is TRBV5-1, the J call TRBJ2-2, with a weak D call TRBD2 (6 bases). The starting material was CD8+ T cells from cultured PBMCs, obtained from culture after CMV antigen stimulation. In nucleotides, the CDR3 is TGCGCCAGCAGCCCCCCGTGGGGGGATAGCCCCGGGGAGCTGTTTTTT. Amino acid sequence: CASSPPWGDSPGELFF. The full variable domain, with the rest looked up from reference TRBV5-1 and TRBJ2-2, is KAGVTQTPRYLIKTRGQQVTLSCSPISGHRSVSWYQQTPGQGLQFLFEYFSETQRNKGNFPGRFSGRQFSNSRSEMNVSTLELGDSALYLCASSPPWGDSPGELFFGEGSRLTVL.